This section outlines one T cell receptor beta chain sequence together with its context. What it recognizes is unknown. The junction departs from germline at one end; a sequencing error may be responsible. The length of the CDR3 is 11 residues. These data originate in a study of T cells in Graves' hyperthyroidism and ophthalmopathy. Findings and caveats of the study: Most expanded thyroid clonotypes above 0.001 recurred in blood.

The study based diagnoses on clinical symptoms, serum thyroxine and TRAb, thyroid ultrasound and orbital computed tomography. RNA transcripts served as the template for amplifying TCR beta CDR3 regions. First-round RT-PCR with HTBI primers amplified the TCR CDR3 region. Using its own MiXCR run on the multiplex PCR reads, TCRdb lists one record per CDR3 protein. The table shows a few hundred thousand distinct CDR3 sequences, with less than 20% occurring only once. Material: blood. This TCR was sampled from a woman in her forties with Graves' ophthalmopathy. The V and J genes are TRBV12-3 or TRBV12-4 and TRBJ1-6; no clear D. This CDR3 is CTSSFSSPLHF. The CDR3 DNA sequence: TGTACCAGCAGTTTTAGTTCACCCCTCCACTTT.